This T cell receptor beta chain was documented in a study of blood T cell repertoires in COVID-19. The data were produced by immunoSEQ multiplex PCR, yet TCRdb's version contains in-frame clones alone and is incomplete. The table shows fewer than 600,000 clones, with around 87% occurring only once. Participants reported their clinical history, and cohort assignment relied on those reports. Resolution of symptoms, clearance, or two negative PCRs was present in recovered Cohort 3 donors. CDR3 length: 15 residues. Germline V gene lookup returns CDR1 LNHDA and CDR2 SQIVND (reference sequence). V was pared by 6 bases and J by 3 bases, with 12 bases between.

Sequencing was performed on PBMCs or T cells enriched from blood (not recorded which). The rearrangement joins TRBV19 to TRBJ2-6; a weak D match, TRBD1 (6 bases). The source of this sequence is a woman aged 40 to 49 who had recovered from COVID-19. CDR3 region: CASSLRGGGANVLTF. The CDR3 DNA follows: TGTGCCAGTAGCCTCAGGGGCGGTGGGGCCAACGTCCTGACTTTC.